Following are 31 T cell receptor beta chains from one sample sequenced in a study of blood T cell repertoires in COVID-19. Assay used: immunoSEQ multiplex PCR; TCRdb lists only in-frame clones, some missing. The sample yields some 220,000 clones, around 80% seen once. The sample was peripheral blood. All receptors derive from a human donor in a cohort sampled during active COVID-19.

This chain uses TRBV11-2 with TRBJ1-5; D is unresolved. Germline V CDR1 and CDR2: SGHAT, FQNNGV. The length of the CDR3 is 14 residues. Trimming took 0 bases from V and 3 from J, leaving 6 bases between them. CDR3 protein: CASSLEPDNQPQHF. CDR3 sequence (DNA): TGTGCCAGCAGCTTAGAACCAGACAATCAGCCCCAGCATTTT.

This sequence joins TRBV11-3 and TRBJ2-7; the D is unclear. V was clipped by 10 bases and J by 7 bases, with 20 bases between them. The CDR3 sequence is 13 residues long. Germline-derived CDR1 and CDR2 are SGHNT and YENEEA. The CDR3 nucleotides are TGTGCCACCCGCGGCCGGGTAGATGGGGAGCAGTACTTC. Its protein is CATRGRVDGEQYF. The variable domain in full, completed from reference TRBV11-3 and TRBJ2-7, reads EAGVVQSPRYKIIEKKQPVAFWCNPISGHNTLYWYLQNLGQGPELLIRYENEEAVDDSQLPKDRFSAERLKGVDSTLKIQPAELGDSAVYLCATRGRVDGEQYFGPGTRLTVT.

V gene TRBV19 combines with J gene TRBJ1-3, with TRBD1 as a possible D gene (6 bases). The CDR3 has 15 residues. V lost 6 bases and J 2 bases, leaving 14 bases between the germline ends. Germline V lookup: CDR1 LNHDA, CDR2 SQIVND (reference sequence). CDR3 nucleotides: TGTGCCAGTAGGGGCCCGACAGGAACTGGAAACACCATATATTTT. Its protein is CASRGPTGTGNTIYF. Filled out from reference TRBV19 and TRBJ1-3, the complete variable domain reads DGGITQSPKYLFRKEGQNVTLSCEQNLNHDAMYWYRQDPGQGLRLIYYSQIVNDFQKGDIAEGYSVSREKKESFPLTVTSAQKNPTAFYLCASRGPTGTGNTIYFGEGSWLTVV.

The CDR3 reads CASATSGRAEQETQYF. The CDR3 nucleotides are TGTGCCAGCGCGACTAGCGGGAGGGCCGAGCAAGAGACCCAGTACTTC. V is TRBV28 and J is TRBJ2-5, with TRBD2 identical over 14 bases. CDR3 length: 16 residues. The trim removed 8 bases at V and 2 bases at J, leaving 7 bases unmatched. From germline, CDR1 is MDHEN and CDR2 SYDVKM.

The rearrangement links TRBV9 to TRBJ2-1; 10 bases fit TRBD2. Germline V gives CDR1 SGDLS, CDR2 YYNGEE. The V segment lost 3 bases and the J segment 8 bases; nucleotides outside the gene matches: 14. This CDR3 contains 17 residues. The CDR3 nucleotides read TGTGCCAGCAGCGCCTCCCTGGGGAGCGGGGGGGAGGATGAGCAGTTCTTC. Residues: CASSASLGSGGEDEQFF.

This clone was recorded a few times. This chain joins TRBV6-5 and TRBJ2-7, with D maybe TRBD2 (5 bases). The V gene lost 4 bases and the J gene lost 6 bases, with 16 bases spanning the gap. The CDR3 is 14 amino acids. Germline V gives CDR1 MNHEY, CDR2 SVGAGI. For the CDR3, the DNA is TGTGCCAGCAGTTTACAGCGGCTCGTCGGCGAGCAGTACTTC. Translated, it gives CASSLQRLVGEQYF.

V is TRBV24-1 and J is TRBJ2-5; 7 bases are a match to TRBD2. V shed 4 bases, J shed 1 base, and the junction held 5 bases outside the gene matches. This CDR3 comprises 15 residues. Germline-derived CDR1 and CDR2 are KGHDR and SFDVKD. For the CDR3, the DNA is TGTGCCACCAGTGACCACGGGAGGTCCCAAGAGACCCAGTACTTC. It yields the protein CATSDHGRSQETQYF.

The rearrangement links TRBV19 to TRBJ2-3; 9 nucleotides align to TRBD1. J lost 7 bases, V lost 5 bases, and 13 bases had no gene match. Germline loops: CDR1 LNHDA, CDR2 SQIVND (reference sequence). The CDR3 consists of 16 residues. This chain's CDR3 is CASSSRGQGGMNTQYF. DNA for the CDR3: TGTGCCAGTAGTTCAAGGGGACAGGGAGGGATGAATACGCAGTATTTT.

The count of this clone is one. The chain links TRBV12-5 to TRBJ2-1, with 9 bases fitting TRBD1. Germline trimming cut 0 bases from V and 7 bases from J; bases unmatched to any gene: 13. Germline values: CDR1 LGHNT, CDR2 FRNRAP. The CDR3 extends over 18 amino acids. This CDR3 reads CASGLVLGLGTGINEQFF. In nucleotides, the CDR3 is TGTGCTAGTGGTTTGGTACTGGGGTTGGGGACAGGGATAAATGAGCAGTTCTTC.

The chain is built from TRBV5-1 and TRBJ1-3; D gene uncertain. Germline CDR1 is SGHRS and CDR2 is YFSETQ. The CDR3 covers 13 residues. V shed 2 bases and J shed 3 bases, with 6 bases lying between them. CDR3 protein: CASSFTSGNTIYF. In DNA, the CDR3 is TGCGCCAGCAGCTTCACCAGTGGAAACACCATATATTTT.

V is TRBV18 and J is TRBJ1-2; unclear D gene. Trimming pared 3 bases from V and 0 bases from J, leaving 20 bases between. This CDR3 is built from 18 residues. Germline V gene sequence: CDR1 KGHSH, CDR2 LQKENI. Here the CDR3 DNA reads TGTGCCAGCTCACCGAGAGGCCGCAAGTTTCAAGCTAACTATGGCTACACCTTC. It specifies CASSPRGRKFQANYGYTF.

The chain has TRBV19 and TRBJ2-1, with TRBD1 identical over 7 bases. V gave up 6 bases and J gave up 0 bases; unmatched junction bases: 11. The CDR3 is 17 amino acids. In germline, CDR1 is LNHDA, CDR2 SQIVND (reference sequence). The chain's CDR3 is CASSPQPGTASYNEQFF. DNA of the CDR3: TGTGCCAGTAGCCCCCAACCCGGGACAGCCTCCTACAATGAGCAGTTCTTC.

The CDR3: CASSLGAGTTEAFF. The CDR3 DNA sequence: TGCGCCAGCAGCTTGGGAGCGGGGACCACTGAAGCTTTCTTT. V usage is TRBV5-1 and J usage is TRBJ1-1, with TRBD1 as a possible D gene (5 bases). The CDR3 has 14 amino acids. CDR1 SGHRS and CDR2 YFSETQ come from the germline V gene. Trimming took off 0 bases at V and 4 bases at J, with 10 bases between the two ends.

The chain recombines TRBV15 with TRBJ2-1; 11 bases agree with TRBD2. Germline CDR1 LNHNV, CDR2 YYDKDF (reference sequence). The CDR3 sequence is 17 residues long. V lost 1 base to trimming and J lost 0 bases; unmatched junction nucleotides: 2. DNA of the CDR3: TGTGCCACCAGCAGAGGGGGACTAGCGGACTCCTACAATGAGCAGTTCTTC. It is translated as CATSRGGLADSYNEQFF. The full variable domain, completed using reference TRBV15 and TRBJ2-1, is DAMVIQNPRYQVTQFGKPVTLSCSQTLNHNVMYWYQQKSSQAPKLLFHYYDKDFNNEADTPDNFQSRRPNTSFCFLDIRSPGLGDTAMYLCATSRGGLADSYNEQFFGPGTRLTVL.

The rearrangement uses TRBV18 and TRBJ2-1; the match to TRBD1 covers 9 bases. The V gene end was trimmed by 5 bases and the J gene end by 7 bases; junction bases not matched to a gene: 12. This CDR3 comprises 16 residues. The germline V gene encodes CDR1 KGHSH and CDR2 LQKENI. The CDR3 DNA sequence: TGTGCCAGCTCAGTTATTACCGGGACAGGGAGGAATGAGCAGTTCTTC. This sequence encodes CASSVITGTGRNEQFF.

This chain connects TRBV29-1 to TRBJ2-7; TRBD1 aligns across 9 bases. This CDR3 spans 16 amino acids. The junction had 14 bases not matched to a gene; V was cut back by 6 bases and J by 2 bases. Germline V gene sequence: CDR1 SQVTM, CDR2 ANQGSEA. CDR3 in DNA: TGCAGCGTCCTAGGCGGACAGGGGCGCCTTACCTACGAGCAGTACTTC. It encodes CSVLGGQGRLTYEQYF.

V gene TRBV7-2 combines with J gene TRBJ2-1, with D perhaps TRBD2 (6 bases). The V end lost 5 bases, the J end lost 8 bases, and 19 bases lay between the germline ends. The germline V gene has CDR1 SGHTA and CDR2 FQGNSA. This CDR3 spans 15 amino acids. CDR3 in DNA: TGTGCCAGCAGCCCCCAAGCGACTAGGGACGATGAGCAGTTCTTC. This encodes CASSPQATRDDEQFF. Using reference TRBV7-2 and TRBJ2-1 for the parts outside the CDR3, the full variable domain is GAGVSQSPSNKVTEKGKDVELRCDPISGHTALYWYRQSLGQGLEFLIYFQGNSAPDKSGLPSDRFSAERTGGSVSTLTIQRTQQEDSAVYLCASSPQATRDDEQFFGPGTRLTVL.

In regard to this clone: A read error is possible here, since a much larger clone lies one base away. The V call is TRBV30, the J call TRBJ2-2; D remains ambiguous. CDR1 and CDR2 from the germline V gene are GTSNPN and SVGIG (reference sequence). Trimming removed 1 base from V and 5 bases from J, with 8 bases in between. This CDR3 is built from 13 residues. The CDR3 DNA follows: TGTGCCTGGAGTGCGGCCGGGACCGGGGAGCTGTTTTTT. This translates into CAWSAAGTGELFF.

The count of this clone is one. The rearrangement uses TRBV5-1 and TRBJ2-7, with 9 bases matching TRBD1. The CDR3 runs to 15 residues. Trimming cost V 3 bases and J 2 bases; bases outside gene matches: 6. Germline-derived CDR1 and CDR2 are SGHRS and YFSETQ. This CDR3 reads CASSWGTGRTYEQYF. In nucleotides, the CDR3 is TGCGCCAGCAGCTGGGGGACAGGGAGAACCTACGAGCAGTACTTC.

This clone appeared once. The rearrangement links TRBV27 to TRBJ2-2, with a possible D match to TRBD1 (5 bases). V lost 5 bases to trimming and J lost 7 bases, with 14 bases between them. This CDR3 has 14 residues. Per germline, CDR1 MNHEY and CDR2 SMNVEV (reference sequence). This CDR3 is CASSPPGIGGELFF. The CDR3 nucleotides read TGTGCCAGCAGTCCCCCAGGGATTGGCGGGGAGCTGTTTTTT.

The V call is TRBV19, the J call TRBJ1-2; the D gene is possibly TRBD1 (5 bases). V was clipped by 0 bases and J by 4 bases, with 9 bases between them. Germline V gives CDR1 LNHDA, CDR2 SQIVND (reference sequence). CDR3 length: 14 amino acids. In DNA form, the CDR3 reads TGTGCCAGTAGTATAGAAGACAGAACCTATGGCTACACCTTC. Its translation is CASSIEDRTYGYTF.

This rearrangement joins TRBV24-1 to TRBJ1-2; no firm D call. This CDR3 has 14 amino acids. Germline V lookup: CDR1 KGHDR, CDR2 SFDVKD. V lost 8 bases and J lost 8, with 20 bases in between. CDR3 DNA: TGTGCCACCATAAGTGCCGGATGGTCGGAGGGCTACACCTTC. It yields the protein CATISAGWSEGYTF.

This chain joins TRBV5-1 and TRBJ2-2; maybe TRBD1 (6 bases). V lost 5 bases and J lost 10, with 15 bases in between. Germline CDR1 SGHRS, CDR2 YFSETQ. The CDR3 spans 13 residues. The CDR3 loop is CASSWDLGAELFF. DNA for the CDR3: TGCGCCAGCAGTTGGGACCTGGGGGCGGAGCTGTTTTTT.

The V call is TRBV5-1, the J call TRBJ2-7, with 7 bases aligning to TRBD2. V shed 0 bases and J 3 bases; nucleotides not matched to a gene: 6. The CDR3 is 15 residues long. From germline, CDR1 is SGHRS and CDR2 YFSETQ. The CDR3 DNA sequence: TGCGCCAGCAGCTTGGGATCGGGAGGTCTCTACGAGCAGTACTTC. It encodes CASSLGSGGLYEQYF.

This chain connects TRBV10-3 to TRBJ2-2, with a tentative D call TRBD1 (5 bases). The CDR3 contains 15 residues. The germline V gene has CDR1 ENHRY and CDR2 SYGVKD. V was shortened by 7 bases and J by 0 bases, with 12 bases between the two germline ends. The CDR3 reads CAITGQSTNTGELFF. CDR3 nucleotides: TGTGCCATCACCGGACAATCTACGAACACCGGGGAGCTGTTTTTT.

The CDR3 loop is CASSPGHNNYGYTF. The CDR3 nucleotides read TGTGCCAGTAGTCCGGGACACAATAACTATGGCTACACCTTC. The chain has TRBV19 and TRBJ1-2; D may be TRBD1 (6 bases). V dropped 5 bases and J dropped 1 base, with 11 bases sitting between them. The CDR3 length is 14 residues. Germline V lookup: CDR1 LNHDA, CDR2 SQIVND (reference sequence).

This chain links TRBV4-1 with TRBJ1-5; the D is unclear. The CDR3 is made up of 16 amino acids. From germline, CDR1 is MGHRA and CDR2 YSYEKL. V shed 0 bases and J shed 0 bases, with 9 bases lying between them. CDR3 in DNA: TGCGCCAGCAGCCAAGAAGAGCGCGGTAGCAATCAGCCCCAGCATTTT. Protein sequence: CASSQEERGSNQPQHF.

The J gene is TRBJ2-1, the V gene TRBV14; TRBD2 matches 9 bases. Trimming took 3 bases from V and 4 from J; bases not matched to a gene: 4. The CDR3 runs to 15 residues. Germline CDR1 reads SGHDN; CDR2 reads FVKESK. The CDR3 nucleotides are TGTGCCAGCAGCCAGACTAGCGGACCTTACAATGAGCAGTTCTTC. As protein: CASSQTSGPYNEQFF.

This clone was counted a single time. V usage is TRBV7-2 and J usage is TRBJ2-2; D is uncertain. The CDR3 length is 12 residues. V was shortened by 8 bases and J by 4 bases, with 8 bases between the two germline ends. Germline V gene lookup returns CDR1 SGHTA and CDR2 FQGNSA. The CDR3 DNA reads as TGTGCCAGCTCCCCAGGCACCGGGGAGCTGTTTTTT. It translates to CASSPGTGELFF.

The V call is TRBV7-9, the J call TRBJ1-5; D unclear. Germline assignment: CDR1 SEHNR and CDR2 FQNEAQ (reference sequence). The V end lost 3 bases, the J end lost 6 bases, and 6 bases lay between the germline ends. CDR3 length: 12 residues. CDR3 in amino acids: CASSFGVQPQHF. The CDR3, as DNA: TGTGCCAGCAGCTTCGGTGTTCAGCCCCAGCATTTT.

The chain uses TRBV6-5 and TRBJ2-3, with D tentatively TRBD1 (5 bases). CDR1 and CDR2 (germline): MNHEY, SVGAGI. This CDR3 spans 14 amino acids. Trimming took off 6 bases at V and 1 base at J, with 11 bases between the two ends. CDR3 bases: TGTGCCAGCAGCCGGACACTACGCACAGATACGCAGTATTTT. This sequence encodes CASSRTLRTDTQYF.